This T cell receptor (beta chain) came from a study of low-dose radiotherapy and immunotherapy resistance in tumors. In the study overall: Across 26 weeks, 13 Gy in total went to Cohort 2, delivered as 1 Gy per fraction every two weeks. While receiving nivolumab 240 mg every two weeks, patients also received ipilimumab 1 mg/kg every six weeks, both intravenously.

V was shortened by 6 bases and J by 1 base, with 19 bases between the two germline ends. The CDR3 spans 17 residues. The germline V gene encodes CDR1 MDHEN and CDR2 SYDVKM. A roughly 20-cycle PCR with a constant-region primer and V-primer adapter amplified TCRs. TCRdb processed the reads anew with MiXCR; each CDR3 protein has one entry. Among tens of thousands of distinct CDR3 sequences listed, roughly a third were seen once. Time point specified: after trial treatment. Treatment of the sample: LDRT plus nivolumab, ipilimumab, low-dose cyclophosphamide and aspirin (RACIN trial). Tumors of eligible patients were advanced, solid and lacking tumor-infiltrating lymphocytes.

The sample in question was PBMCs, obtained after low-dose radiotherapy plus immunotherapy. The chain recombines TRBV28 with TRBJ1-5; D unclear. The clonotype comes from a male donor with rectosigmoid adenocarcinoma. CDR3 coding DNA: TGTGCCAGCAGCCCCCCGTCGGCCGTCAGGAGCAATCAGCCCCAGCATTTT. Amino acid sequence: CASSPPSAVRSNQPQHF.